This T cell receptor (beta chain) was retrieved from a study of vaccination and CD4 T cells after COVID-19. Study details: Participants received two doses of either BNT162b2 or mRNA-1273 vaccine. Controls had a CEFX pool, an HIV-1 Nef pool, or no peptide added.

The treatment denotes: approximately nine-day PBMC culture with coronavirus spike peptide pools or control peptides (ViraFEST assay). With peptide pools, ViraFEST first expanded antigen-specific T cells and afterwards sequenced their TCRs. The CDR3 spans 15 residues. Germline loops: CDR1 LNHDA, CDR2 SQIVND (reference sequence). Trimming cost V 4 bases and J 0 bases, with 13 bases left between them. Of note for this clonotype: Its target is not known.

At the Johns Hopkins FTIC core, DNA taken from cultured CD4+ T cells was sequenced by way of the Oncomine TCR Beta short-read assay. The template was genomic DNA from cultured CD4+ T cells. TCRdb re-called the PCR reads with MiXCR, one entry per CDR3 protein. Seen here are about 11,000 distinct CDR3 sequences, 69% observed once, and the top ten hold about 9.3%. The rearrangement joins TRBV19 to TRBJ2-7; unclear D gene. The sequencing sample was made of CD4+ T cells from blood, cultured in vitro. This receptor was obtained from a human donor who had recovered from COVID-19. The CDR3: CASSTQITTSYEQYF. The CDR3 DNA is TGTGCCAGTAGTACCCAAATAACCACCTCCTACGAGCAGTACTTC. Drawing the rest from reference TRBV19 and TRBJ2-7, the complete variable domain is DGGITQSPKYLFRKEGQNVTLSCEQNLNHDAMYWYRQDPGQGLRLIYYSQIVNDFQKGDIAEGYSVSREKKESFPLTVTSAQKNPTAFYLCASSTQITTSYEQYFGPGTRLTVT.